What follows are 26 T cell receptor beta chains derived from one specimen sequenced in a study of cytomegalovirus exposure and HLA in healthy donors. The PCR used 60 Vbeta and 13 Jbeta primers. Sequencing was performed with immunoSEQ multiplex PCR; in TCRdb, only in-frame clones are kept and a portion is missing. The sample lists around 99,000 clones, 77% occurring once. The material sequenced was PBMCs. The receptor set was obtained from a male donor in good health and CMV-seronegative.

V and J are TRBV30 and TRBJ1-3; D uncertain. V lost 2 bases, J lost 3 bases, and 8 bases lay in between. Germline lookup yields CDR1 GTSNPN and CDR2 SVGIG (reference sequence). The CDR3 runs 13 residues. The CDR3 region has the DNA TGTGCCTGGAGTCCATCAGTTGGAAACACCATATATTTT. Protein sequence: CAWSPSVGNTIYF.

The rearrangement joins TRBV6-4 to TRBJ1-1; no firm D call. The CDR3 consists of 13 residues. Germline V gene data show CDR1 as MRHNA and CDR2 as SNTAGT. The germline V and J ends were trimmed by 3 bases and 1 base, with 6 bases remaining between them. The DNA of the CDR3 is TGTGCCAGCAGTGAAGAAGCGAACACTGAAGCTTTCTTT. The encoded protein is CASSEEANTEAFF.

The chain links TRBV29-1 to TRBJ1-4; D gene unclear. Trimming left V 4 bases short and J 5 bases short, with 5 bases between. CDR1 and CDR2 from the germline V gene are SQVTM and ANQGSEA. CDR3 length: 11 residues. This CDR3 reads CSVARNEKLFF. The CDR3 DNA reads TGCAGCGTTGCACGGAATGAAAAACTGTTTTTT.

V gene TRBV25-1 combines with J gene TRBJ2-7; 7 bases align to TRBD1. J was trimmed by 2 bases and V by 3 bases; bases with no gene match: 7. The CDR3 extends over 15 amino acids. The germline V gene has CDR1 MGHDK and CDR2 SYGVNS. The CDR3 DNA follows: TGTGCCAGCAGTGACCCCCGACAGGGACCCTACGAGCAGTACTTC. Translating it yields CASSDPRQGPYEQYF.

V and J are TRBV2 and TRBJ2-1; tentative D call: TRBD2 (6 bases). Trimming took 5 bases from V and 4 from J, leaving 18 bases between them. CDR1 is SNHLY, CDR2 FYNNEI, per germline. This CDR3 is built from 16 residues. The CDR3 DNA reads as TGTGCCAGCAGTCCCCCCGGTGCGGGGTGGTACAATGAGCAGTTCTTC. Translated: CASSPPGAGWYNEQFF.

The rearrangement joins TRBV30 to TRBJ2-3, with TRBD1 matching 8 bases. V lost 7 bases and J lost 6; bases outside the gene matches: 9. The CDR3 runs to 13 residues. CDR1 is GTSNPN, CDR2 SVGIG, per germline (reference sequence). This CDR3 is CASDRVGLDTQYF. The CDR3 DNA sequence: TGTGCCTCGGACAGGGTCGGGCTCGATACGCAGTATTTT.

The chain links TRBV28 to TRBJ2-7, with 14 bases fitting TRBD2. Germline V CDR1 and CDR2: MDHEN, SYDVKM. The junction had 7 bases not matched to a gene; V was cut back by 5 bases and J by 7 bases. There are 15 residues in the CDR3. The CDR3 region is CASSPGTSGSREQYF. The CDR3 nucleotides read TGTGCCAGCAGTCCCGGGACTAGCGGGAGTCGGGAGCAGTACTTC.

The table lists this clone with a few counts. In the same sample, other DNA sequences code for this CDR3. The chain has TRBV7-9 and TRBJ2-7, with a possible D match to TRBD2 (5 bases). The CDR3 runs to 13 residues. Germline CDR1 and CDR2: SEHNR and FQNEAQ (reference sequence). Trimming shortened V by 8 bases and J by 3 bases, and 14 bases separated the two germline ends. The DNA of the CDR3 is TGTGCCAGCGGCCGAACCGGGGTCTACGAGCAGTACTTC. This sequence encodes CASGRTGVYEQYF.

The chain joins TRBV5-5 to TRBJ2-7; TRBD1 is a possible D gene (6 bases). The germline V gene encodes CDR1 SGHKS and CDR2 YYEKEE (reference sequence). The CDR3 totals 14 residues. Between the trimmed V and J ends, which lost 4 bases and 7 bases, there was a span of 18 bases. The CDR3 coding sequence is TGTGCCAGCAGCCTGACAGGTTTTCAGGGGGAGCAGTACTTC. Its protein product is CASSLTGFQGEQYF.

CDR3 loop: CASTEAQRGTYNEQFF. Here the CDR3 DNA reads TGTGCCAGCACCGAGGCTCAGCGGGGAACCTACAATGAGCAGTTCTTC. This chain uses TRBV5-4 with TRBJ2-1; 7 positions agree with TRBD2. The CDR3 covers 16 residues. Per germline, CDR1 SGHNT and CDR2 YYREEE (reference sequence). V dropped 6 bases and J dropped 2; count of bases not matched to a gene: 11.

The gene calls are TRBV27 and TRBJ2-3, with D unresolved. The CDR3 has 15 residues. Between the trimmed V and J ends, which lost 6 bases and 3 bases, there was a span of 16 bases. Germline V gene sequence: CDR1 MNHEY, CDR2 SMNVEV (reference sequence). The CDR3 bases are TGTGCCAGCAGCTTCTCTAATTTAGCAACAGATACGCAGTATTTT. It translates to CASSFSNLATDTQYF.

This clone was seen just once. The chain recombines TRBV28 with TRBJ2-7, with D uncertain. Germline V gives CDR1 MDHEN, CDR2 SYDVKM. V lost 7 bases and J lost 2, with 9 bases in between. CDR3 length equals 12 residues. CDR3 sequence: CASTRVPYEQYF. The CDR3 DNA reads as TGTGCCAGCACCCGGGTCCCCTACGAGCAGTACTTC.

The chain joins TRBV25-1 to TRBJ2-1; D is unresolved. The V gene's germline CDR1 is MGHDK and CDR2 SYGVNS. Trimming left V 3 bases short and J 1 base short, with 7 bases between. The CDR3 consists of 14 residues. This CDR3 reads CASSEPGSYNEQFF. The CDR3 nucleotides read TGTGCCAGCAGTGAGCCGGGTTCCTACAATGAGCAGTTCTTC. Full variable domain (outside the CDR3, taken from reference TRBV25-1 and TRBJ2-1): EADIYQTPRYLVIGTGKKITLECSQTMGHDKMYWYQQDPGMELHLIHYSYGVNSTEKGDLSSESTVSRIRTEHFPLTLESARPSHTSQYLCASSEPGSYNEQFFGPGTRLTVL.

J is TRBJ2-7 and V is TRBV30; a possible D gene is TRBD2 (5 bases). CDR1 is GTSNPN, CDR2 SVGIG, per germline (reference sequence). Deletions cut 4 bases from V and 2 bases from J, with 12 bases between. This CDR3 is 13 amino acids long. In DNA form, the CDR3 reads TGTGCCTGGAAGCGGTTAGGGACCTACGAGCAGTACTTC. The encoded protein is CAWKRLGTYEQYF.

The sample holds one count of this clone. The V gene is TRBV28, the J gene TRBJ2-7; D perhaps matches TRBD1 (5 bases). The ends were cut back, 3 bases at V and 4 bases at J, with 16 bases in the middle. CDR3 length: 15 amino acids. CDR1 is MDHEN and CDR2 is SYDVKM in the germline V gene. The CDR3 loop reads CASSFPRGRTYEQYF. The DNA for the CDR3 is TGTGCCAGCAGTTTCCCTCGAGGACGGACATACGAGCAGTACTTC.

The chain links TRBV5-4 to TRBJ2-2; D is uncertain. The V gene lost 0 bases and the J gene lost 6 bases, with 6 bases spanning the gap. CDR1 is SGHNT, CDR2 YYREEE, per germline (reference sequence). The CDR3 is 13 residues long. The CDR3 spells CASSLVGPGELFF. DNA of the CDR3: TGTGCCAGCAGCTTGGTGGGCCCCGGGGAGCTGTTTTTT.

The chain carries TRBV27 and TRBJ2-3; maybe TRBD2 (5 bases). The CDR3 contains 16 residues. V was clipped by 4 bases and J by 4 bases, with 18 bases between them. Germline CDR1 is MNHEY and CDR2 is SMNVEV (reference sequence). The CDR3 region is CASSSPFGKGSDTQYF. The CDR3 nucleotides read TGTGCCAGCAGTTCCCCATTCGGGAAGGGTTCAGATACGCAGTATTTT.

The V and J genes are TRBV30 and TRBJ2-5; perhaps TRBD2 as D (6 bases). The CDR3 length is 12 residues. V was shortened by 5 bases and J by 3 bases, with 10 bases between the two germline ends. Germline V gene data show CDR1 as GTSNPN and CDR2 as SVGIG (reference sequence). The DNA of the CDR3 is TGTGCCTGGGGGGGACTCAAAGAGACCCAGTACTTC. Its protein product is CAWGGLKETQYF.

The chain links TRBV28 to TRBJ1-2; TRBD1 agrees at 10 bases. Per the germline V gene, CDR1 is MDHEN and CDR2 is SYDVKM. With V trimmed by 3 bases and J by 7 bases, 11 bases remained unmatched. The CDR3 is made up of 16 amino acids. The CDR3: CASSFPRDRGRTGYTF. The CDR3 bases are TGTGCCAGCAGTTTTCCAAGAGACAGGGGGCGAACTGGCTACACCTTC.

This clone appeared once. The chain joins TRBV6-4 to TRBJ2-1; 11 nucleotides line up with TRBD2. The CDR3 loop spans 15 amino acids. From germline, CDR1 is MRHNA and CDR2 SNTAGT. Trimming removed 5 bases from V and 3 bases from J; junction bases left unmatched: 3. The CDR3 loop reads CASSPTSGVYNEQFF. The CDR3, as DNA: TGTGCCAGCAGTCCGACTAGCGGGGTCTACAATGAGCAGTTCTTC.

The rearrangement links TRBV6-4 to TRBJ2-5; TRBD2 aligns across 8 bases. V was clipped by 3 bases and J by 2 bases; unmatched bases: 5. CDR3 length equals 15 residues. The germline V gene has CDR1 MRHNA and CDR2 SNTAGT. CDR3 nucleotide sequence: TGTGCCAGCAGTGAAGGTAGCGGGAAACAAGAGACCCAGTACTTC. It yields the protein CASSEGSGKQETQYF.

The rearrangement links TRBV29-1 to TRBJ2-2; 7 bases align to TRBD2. The CDR3 runs to 13 residues. Trimming cost V 6 bases and J 4 bases; bases outside gene matches: 5. CDR1 and CDR2 from the germline V gene are SQVTM and ANQGSEA. DNA for the CDR3: TGCAGCGTCTTCGGGGGGAGCACCGGGGAGCTGTTTTTT. It specifies CSVFGGSTGELFF.

The genes are TRBV7-7 and TRBJ2-1, with TRBD2 matching over 10 bases. Losses at the gene ends were 3 bases for V and 9 bases for J; bases not matched to a gene: 5. The CDR3 is made up of 14 amino acids. Germline V gene sequence: CDR1 SSHAT, CDR2 FNYEAQ (reference sequence). This CDR3 is CASSLLAGVSEQFF. In nucleotides, the CDR3 is TGTGCCAGCAGCTTGCTAGCGGGAGTCAGTGAGCAGTTCTTC.

This chain uses TRBV6-5 with TRBJ2-7; TRBD2 matches 7 bases. The CDR3 has 11 residues. In germline, CDR1 is MNHEY, CDR2 SVGAGI. V shed 11 bases and J 7 bases; nucleotides not matched to a gene: 8. DNA of the CDR3: TGTGCCGGCCCTCGGGGGGATGAGCAGTACTTC. Protein product: CAGPRGDEQYF.

The gene calls are TRBV7-2 and TRBJ1-2; TRBD1 agrees at 12 bases. The V gene's germline CDR1 is SGHTA and CDR2 FQGNSA. The CDR3 extends over 14 amino acids. Trimming cost V 5 bases and J 7 bases; bases outside gene matches: 5. The CDR3 spells CASSPGQGAFGYTF. CDR3 in DNA: TGTGCCAGCAGCCCGGGACAGGGGGCTTTTGGCTACACCTTC.

The chain employs TRBV4-1 and TRBJ2-5, with 7 bases that match TRBD2. J lost 0 bases, V lost 4 bases, and 11 bases had no gene match. The V gene's germline CDR1 is MGHRA and CDR2 YSYEKL. The CDR3 covers 17 residues. The CDR3 loop is CASSRSVAGAYQETQYF. CDR3 bases: TGCGCCAGCAGCCGATCGGTGGCGGGAGCGTACCAAGAGACCCAGTACTTC.